This TCR beta chain was retrieved from a study of shared clonotypes between healthy human individuals. Original handling: Without quality scores, immunoSEQ junctional reads could not be filtered like full-length reads. Some clones are missing from TCRdb's copy, which holds only in-frame ones; the method was immunoSEQ multiplex PCR. For V, J and clone size, that table is used; D and trimming come from the DNA. This sample has approximately 2.4 million clones; nearly 97% occur once, and the top ten carry roughly 0.13%. The sample consisted of naive CD4+ T cells sorted from blood. The subset denotes: CD45RA+ positively selected. The clonotype was recovered from a man between 18 and 29 years old in good health.

The CDR3 protein is CASSQTTGNQPQHF. The CDR3 coding sequence is TGTGCCAGCAGTCAGACTACGGGCAATCAGCCCCAGCATTTT. The genes are TRBV6-5 and TRBJ1-5; D unclear. The V gene lost 5 bases and the J gene lost 2 bases, with 10 bases spanning the gap. CDR3 length: 14 residues. The germline CDR1 and CDR2 sequences are MNHEY and SVGAGI.